What follows are 5 T cell receptor beta chains derived from one specimen sequenced in a study of spatial heterogeneity in lung cancer. TCRdb itself ran the 5' RACE reads through MiXCR, one entry per CDR3 protein. The table records 24,000 or so distinct CDR3 sequences, about 7.6% of them present only once. The sample's time point: sample taken at primary tumor resection. The sequencing here drew on PBMCs, taken at surgery. These receptors were collected from a male donor with early-stage non-small cell lung cancer.

This clonotype was picked up many times. The chain employs TRBV7-8 and TRBJ1-5, with D unresolved. The CDR3 consists of 13 residues. V was pared by 1 base and J by 5 bases, with 6 bases between. CDR1 and CDR2 from the germline V gene are SGHVS and FQNEAQ. The CDR3 region has the DNA TGTGCCAGCAGCTTAGGCACAGATCAGCCCCAGCATTTT. Protein: CASSLGTDQPQHF.

The table lists this clonotype with many counts. The rearrangement joins TRBV28 to TRBJ1-2; 7 bases line up with TRBD1. This CDR3 has 16 residues. V lost 4 bases to trimming and J lost 5 bases; unmatched junction nucleotides: 13. Germline CDR1 is MDHEN and CDR2 is SYDVKM. The CDR3 here is CASSSARGDRTYGYTF. CDR3 DNA sequence: TGTGCCAGCAGTTCCGCCCGAGGGGACAGAACATATGGCTACACCTTC.

CDR3 coding DNA: TGTGCCAGCAGTAGAAGGACGGGTACTAATCAGCCCCAGCATTTT. Translation gives CASSRRTGTNQPQHF. This chain uses TRBV2 with TRBJ1-5; D call uncertain. The germline CDR1 and CDR2 sequences are SNHLY and FYNNEI. V gave up 5 bases and J gave up 4 bases, with 15 bases separating them. This CDR3 region has 15 residues.

Ten or more counts support this clonotype. The chain combines TRBV28 with TRBJ1-1, with a possible D match to TRBD1 (5 bases). The germline CDR1 and CDR2 sequences are MDHEN and SYDVKM. The V and J ends lost 2 bases and 4 bases respectively, with 20 bases between them. The CDR3 has 17 residues. The CDR3 protein is CASSLGVAGRKGTEAFF. CDR3 sequence (DNA): TGTGCCAGCAGTTTAGGGGTCGCGGGACGAAAGGGCACTGAAGCTTTCTTT.

The chain has TRBV15 and TRBJ2-7; 12 bases match TRBD2. CDR3 length: 15 residues. V lost 0 bases, J lost 6 bases, and 3 bases stayed unmatched. Per the germline V gene, CDR1 is LNHNV and CDR2 is YYDKDF (reference sequence). The CDR3 sequence: CATSRDRLAGAEQYF. The CDR3 nucleotides are TGTGCCACCAGCAGAGATCGACTAGCGGGAGCCGAGCAGTACTTC.